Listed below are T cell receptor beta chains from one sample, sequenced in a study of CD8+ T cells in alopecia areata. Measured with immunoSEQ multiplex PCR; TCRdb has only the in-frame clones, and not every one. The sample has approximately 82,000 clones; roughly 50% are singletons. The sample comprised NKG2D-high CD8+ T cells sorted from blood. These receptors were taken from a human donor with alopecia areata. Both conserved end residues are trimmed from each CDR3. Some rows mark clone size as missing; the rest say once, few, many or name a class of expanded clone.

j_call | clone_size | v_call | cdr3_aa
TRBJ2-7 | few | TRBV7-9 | ASSLDSTSEQY
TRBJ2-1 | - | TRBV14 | ASSHLLAGPKIEQF
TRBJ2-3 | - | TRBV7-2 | ASSPASTDTQY
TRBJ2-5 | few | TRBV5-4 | ASSPHVQGPETQY
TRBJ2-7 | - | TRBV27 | ASRTGELSEQY
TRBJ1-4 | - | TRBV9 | ASSVGDISTNEKLF
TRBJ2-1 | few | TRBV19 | ASRLFLLAGKDNEQF
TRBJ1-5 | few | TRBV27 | ASGFRGQPQH
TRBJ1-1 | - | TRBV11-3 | ASSYMNTEAF
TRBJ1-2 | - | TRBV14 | ASSQGIVSDSYT
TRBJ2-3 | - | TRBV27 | ASSTWTSGGPEDTQY
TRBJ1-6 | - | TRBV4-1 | ASSLREGAGPLH
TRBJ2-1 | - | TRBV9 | ASSSGTLSYNEQF
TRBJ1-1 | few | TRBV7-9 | ASSPQGTEAF
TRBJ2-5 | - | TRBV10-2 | ASSGGSGGPQETQY
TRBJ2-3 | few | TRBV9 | ASSVDVSPQY
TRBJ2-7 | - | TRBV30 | ACTGFSYEQY
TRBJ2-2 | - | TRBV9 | ASSAPLAGGPAGELF
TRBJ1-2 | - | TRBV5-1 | ASSSTAGGYT
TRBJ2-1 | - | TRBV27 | ASSFNANNEQF
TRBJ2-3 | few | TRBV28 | ASSFAGLHRVEDTQY
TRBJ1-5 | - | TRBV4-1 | ASSPGASGVDQPQH
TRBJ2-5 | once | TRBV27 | ASSRDGETQY
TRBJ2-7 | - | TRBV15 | ATSSSGSYEQY
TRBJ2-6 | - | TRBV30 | AWSVWGSGANVLT
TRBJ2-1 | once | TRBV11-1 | ASSPRQGGFYNEQF
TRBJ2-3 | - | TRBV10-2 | ASSEIYGTDTQY
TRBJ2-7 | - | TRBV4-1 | ASSQGRAYEQY
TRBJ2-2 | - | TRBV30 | ACTGTGSNTGELF
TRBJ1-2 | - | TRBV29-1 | SADTDRDNYGYT
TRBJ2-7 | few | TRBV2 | ASSEIKGNEQY
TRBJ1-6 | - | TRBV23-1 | ASSQPLPLH
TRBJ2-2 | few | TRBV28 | ASSLIMIAISTGELF
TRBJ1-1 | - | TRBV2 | ARQGRTEAF
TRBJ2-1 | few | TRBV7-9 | ASSLGDTHSDEQF
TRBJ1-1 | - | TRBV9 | ASSVYRAGTEAF
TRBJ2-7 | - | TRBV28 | ASRWLGTVPYEQY
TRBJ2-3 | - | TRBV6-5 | ASSSFRGTDTQY
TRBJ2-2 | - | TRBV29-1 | SVRVLNTGELF
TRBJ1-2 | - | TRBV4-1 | ASSQGDNYGYT
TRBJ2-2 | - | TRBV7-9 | ASSLEAATPGTGELF
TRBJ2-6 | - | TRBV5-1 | ASSLNGGNLGANVLT
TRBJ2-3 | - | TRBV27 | ASGELAGDTQY
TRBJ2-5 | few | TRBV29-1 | SVRLAGGLETQY
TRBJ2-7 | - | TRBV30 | ARGGETGPLTYEQY
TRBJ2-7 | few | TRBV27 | ASSGGVEQY
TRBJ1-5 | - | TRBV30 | AWRLTGVGQPQH
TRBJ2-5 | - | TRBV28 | ASSSRDLRGAAQY
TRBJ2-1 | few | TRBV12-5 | ASGPTGTGAYNEQF
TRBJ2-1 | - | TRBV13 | ASSLGRNEQF
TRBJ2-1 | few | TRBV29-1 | SAEASGGSFEQF
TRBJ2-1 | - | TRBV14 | ASSQDWNEQF